This TCR beta chain came from a study of blood T cell repertoires in COVID-19. Study in general: Spain, Italy and the United States supplied samples that represented acute and convalescent COVID-19. The cDNA or gDNA used as material had been derived from T cells, B-cell-depleted T cells, or PBMCs.

V gave up 5 bases and J gave up 3 bases, with 15 bases separating them. The CDR3 has 15 residues. Germline-derived CDR1 and CDR2 are SEHNR and FQNEAQ (reference sequence). Original processing methods: For nucleated cells, counts were estimated from reference gene primer amplification. TCRdb's copy holds only in-frame clones and misses some; the assay was immunoSEQ multiplex PCR. For V, J and clone size, that table is used; D and trimming come from the DNA. Of 65,000 or so clones listed, around 87% are singletons. The sequence was collected from a human donor with acute or convalescent COVID-19. The donor label of this sample is uncertain. The material sequenced was peripheral blood. V usage is TRBV7-9 and J usage is TRBJ2-3; D may be TRBD1 (6 bases). CDR3 DNA: TGTGCCAGCAGCGCAGGGGTAGGGTGGACAGATACGCAGTATTTT. Translating gives CASSAGVGWTDTQYF. The complete variable domain, with remaining parts taken from reference TRBV7-9 and TRBJ2-3, reads DTGVSQNPRHKITKRGQNVTFRCDPISEHNRLYWYRQTLGQGPEFLTYFQNEAQLEKSRLLSDRFSAERPKGSFSTLEIQRTEQGDSAMYLCASSAGVGWTDTQYFGPGTRLTVL.